These 17 T cell receptor beta chains were sequenced from one sample in a study of blood T cells in healthy people across ages. Combining a sample-barcoded 5' primer with a J-beta primer mix, a second PCR ran for about 6 to 12 cycles. TCRdb analysed the 5' RACE reads with MiXCR anew, one entry per CDR3 protein. The sample contains 1.5 million to 2 million distinct CDR3 sequences, around 42% of which appear only once. The sequencing input was blood. The receptors shown here come from a human donor in good health.

The chain recombines TRBV6-1 with TRBJ2-7; possible D gene TRBD2, 5 bases. V was shortened by 1 base and J by 1 base, with 11 bases between the two germline ends. From germline, CDR1 is MNHNS and CDR2 SASEGT. CDR3 length equals 15 residues. CDR3 in DNA: TGTGCCAGCAGTGAAGGGAGAGGGATTTCCTACGAGCAGTACTTC. Amino acids: CASSEGRGISYEQYF.

This rearrangement joins TRBV29-1 to TRBJ2-2, with D uncertain. CDR3 length equals 13 residues. V was clipped by 0 bases and J by 5 bases, with 7 bases between them. The germline CDR1 and CDR2 sequences are SQVTM and ANQGSEA. The chain's CDR3 is CSVEDLVTGELFF. The CDR3 region has the DNA TGCAGCGTTGAAGATCTGGTTACCGGGGAGCTGTTTTTT.

This sequence joins TRBV7-2 and TRBJ1-2; D unclear. The V end was cut by 1 base, the J end by 6 bases, with 15 bases between. Germline V gene lookup returns CDR1 SGHTA and CDR2 FQGNSA. CDR3 length: 15 residues. In DNA form, the CDR3 reads TGTACCAGCAGCTTAGGTCATACCGGGGAGGATGGCTACACCTTC. It is translated as CTSSLGHTGEDGYTF.

The chain uses TRBV20-1 and TRBJ2-7; 11 bases align to TRBD2. The germline CDR1 and CDR2 sequences are DFQATT and SNEGSKA (reference sequence). Trimming cost V 3 bases and J 6 bases; bases outside gene matches: 1. CDR3 length equals 12 residues. The CDR3 bases are TGCAGTGCTAGGGGGACTAGCGGCGAGCAGTACTTC. Protein sequence: CSARGTSGEQYF.

Comments on this clonotype: An end of the junction differs from the germline gene, which may be a read error. The chain couples TRBV6-5 to TRBJ2-1, with TRBD2 matching over 10 bases. Germline V CDR1 and CDR2: MNHEY, SVGAGI. The CDR3 totals 19 residues. The chain's CDR3 is CASSYFTSGEPSSYNEQFF. The CDR3 DNA reads as TGTGCCAGCAGTTACTTTACTAGCGGGGAGCCCAGCTCCTATAATGAGCAGTTCTTC.

V usage is TRBV2 and J usage is TRBJ2-3, with TRBD1 identical over 10 bases. Germline V lookup: CDR1 SNHLY, CDR2 FYNNEI. The CDR3 contains 17 residues. The V and J ends lost 7 bases and 6 bases, in that order; junction bases with no gene match: 16. This CDR3 reads CASIEFSGTGVFDTQYF. The CDR3 coding sequence is TGTGCCAGCATAGAGTTCTCCGGGACAGGGGTTTTCGATACGCAGTATTTT.

The chain is built from TRBV4-1 and TRBJ2-1; 7 positions agree with TRBD2. The CDR3 runs 17 residues. The V gene's germline CDR1 is MGHRA and CDR2 YSYEKL. J was trimmed by 4 bases and V by 2 bases; bases with no gene match: 11. Here the CDR3 DNA reads TGCGCCAGCAGCCAAATCCCGCTCCGGGGGGTGTACAATGAGCAGTTCTTC. It codes for CASSQIPLRGVYNEQFF.

As concerns this clonotype: The junction differs from germline at one of its ends, possibly a read error. This chain connects TRBV12-3 or TRBV12-4 to TRBJ2-3, with D unclear. The CDR3 has 12 residues. The CDR3 here is CASSLGSDVQYF. CDR3 sequence (DNA): TGTGCCAGCAGTTTGGGTTCAGATGTGCAGTACTTT.

The DNA for the CDR3 is TGTGCCAGCAGTTTAAGGGGCGCGGGGGCCTCGCTCTACAATGAGCAGTTCTTC. It codes for CASSLRGAGASLYNEQFF. This chain uses TRBV12-3 or TRBV12-4 with TRBJ2-1; weak D call: TRBD2 (7 bases). V was cut by 2 bases and J by 3 bases, with 20 bases left in between. This CDR3 is built from 18 residues.

The chain recombines TRBV7-9 with TRBJ2-1; no definite D call. Trimming took 1 base from V and 8 from J, leaving 15 bases between them. Germline V gene data show CDR1 as SEHNR and CDR2 as FQNEAQ (reference sequence). The CDR3 has 15 residues. This CDR3 is CASSLGGGSADEQFF. The CDR3 DNA reads TGTGCCAGCAGCTTAGGTGGCGGTTCGGCGGATGAGCAGTTCTTC.

This clonotype was seen more than once but under ten times. The chain combines TRBV20-1 with TRBJ2-5; unclear D gene. V lost 0 bases to trimming and J lost 4 bases, with 18 bases between them. Germline CDR1 DFQATT, CDR2 SNEGSKA (reference sequence). The CDR3 loop spans 16 amino acids. The CDR3 protein is CSARDTRSSWGETQYF. In DNA, the CDR3 is TGCAGTGCTAGAGATACCCGGTCCTCGTGGGGAGAGACCCAGTACTTC.

This clonotype was seen only a few times. This chain uses TRBV4-3 with TRBJ1-2, with TRBD1 as a possible D gene (6 bases). Germline loops: CDR1 LGHNA, CDR2 YSLEER. The CDR3 totals 15 residues. V was pared by 2 bases and J by 3 bases, with 13 bases between. CDR3 DNA sequence: TGCGCCAGCAGCCAACTCCCGGGACAAGACTATGGCTACACCTTC. Residues: CASSQLPGQDYGYTF.

The rearrangement uses TRBV9 and TRBJ2-7; TRBD1 aligns across 8 bases. The ends lost 3 bases at V and 2 bases at J; junction bases unmatched: 10. Germline values: CDR1 SGDLS, CDR2 YYNGEE. The CDR3 spans 16 residues. CDR3 sequence: CASSGSQGAHPYEQYF. CDR3 nucleotide sequence: TGTGCCAGCAGCGGATCCCAGGGGGCGCACCCCTACGAGCAGTACTTC.

This clonotype was seen more than once but under ten times. This chain joins TRBV6-2 or TRBV6-3 and TRBJ2-7; TRBD2 aligns across 7 bases. Looked up from germline, CDR1 is MNHEY and CDR2 is SVGEGT. The CDR3 is 14 residues long. The V gene end was trimmed by 9 bases and the J gene end by 1 base; junction bases not matched to a gene: 9. DNA for the CDR3: TGTGCCAGTAGTATAGCGGGTTTTTCCTACGAGCAGTACTTC. Translation: CASSIAGFSYEQYF.

The CDR3 loop reads CSARRVSGRETQYF. In nucleotides, the CDR3 is TGCAGTGCTAGGCGCGTGAGTGGGAGAGAGACCCAGTACTTC. V and J are TRBV20-1 and TRBJ2-7, with a possible D match to TRBD2 (5 bases). The DNA end is a closer match to TRBJ2-5, so the J assignment may be wrong. The CDR3 totals 14 residues. The germline V gene has CDR1 DFQATT and CDR2 SNEGSKA (reference sequence).

The V call is TRBV6-1, the J call TRBJ2-1, with 10 bases lining up with TRBD2. The CDR3 runs 16 residues. V was pared by 4 bases and J by 4 bases, with 7 bases of the junction left unmatched. CDR1 and CDR2 from the germline V gene are MNHNS and SASEGT. CDR3 amino acids: CASSARGAGGYNEQFF. As DNA, the CDR3 is TGTGCCAGCAGTGCCCGGGGAGCGGGGGGGTACAATGAGCAGTTCTTC.

The chain is built from TRBV6-1 and TRBJ2-3, with unresolved D. The CDR3 runs to 15 residues. V was pared by 1 base and J by 1 base, with 9 bases between. Germline values: CDR1 MNHNS, CDR2 SASEGT. The CDR3 sequence is CASSEGLLRTDTQYF. The CDR3 DNA sequence: TGTGCCAGCAGTGAAGGACTTCTTCGCACAGATACGCAGTATTTT.